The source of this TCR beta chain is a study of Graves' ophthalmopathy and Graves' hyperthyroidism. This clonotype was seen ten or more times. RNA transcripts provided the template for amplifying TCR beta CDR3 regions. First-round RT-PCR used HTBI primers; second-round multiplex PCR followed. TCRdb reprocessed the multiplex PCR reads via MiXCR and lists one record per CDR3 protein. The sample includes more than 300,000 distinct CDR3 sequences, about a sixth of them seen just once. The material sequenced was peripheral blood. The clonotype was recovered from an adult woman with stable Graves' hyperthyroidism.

The CDR3 loop reads CASSQQALGMNTEAFF. The CDR3 nucleotides are TGCGCCAGCAGCCAACAGGCCCTGGGAATGAACACTGAAGCTTTCTTT. The genes are TRBV4-1 and TRBJ1-1; D not resolved. The CDR3 spans 16 residues. V lost 2 bases and J lost 0, with 13 bases in between. CDR1 MGHRA and CDR2 YSYEKL come from the germline V gene.